This T cell receptor beta chain emerged from a study of blood T cell repertoires in COVID-19 (dated by TCRdb to 2018 to 2020). As for the study more broadly: Samples from collaborators originated in the United States, Italy and Spain and spanned both the acute and convalescent phases of COVID-19. A freely available public database, intended as a resource for researchers studying the immune response to SARS-CoV-2, is where the repertoires were released. The dataset comprised deeply sampled blood TCRbeta repertoires from subjects exposed to, actively infected with, or recovered from COVID-19. Samples came from the ongoing ImmuneRACE study (first 160 participants) plus 1,254 subjects from 6 global collaborators. The prospective study material was composed of cDNA or gDNA derived from T cells, B-cell-depleted T cells, or PBMCs. Sample metadata almost always included a de-identified subject ID, COVID-19 status, age in years and sex. Where available, HLA class I and class II types were taken from metadata supplied by the sample provider and were not determined by assay-based typing.

On this clone itself: There is no known antigen for this receptor. Per-nucleotide qualities are absent, and no much larger clonotype sits a single base away.

From its cysteine to its phenylalanine, the CDR3 spans 17 amino acids. The CDR3 DNA has 51 bases and is translated from base 1. Trimming leaves V shorter by 3 bases and J shorter by 1 base, with the junction holding 9 bases beyond the gene matches. Based on the germline V gene, the CDR1 and CDR2 sequences are SGHVS and FNYEAQ. The immunoSEQ Assay, a bias-controlled multiplex PCR, was used to amplify TCRbeta CDR3 regions from genomic DNA. Concerning the study's data processing: The number of nucleated cells in each sample was estimated from the amplification of reference gene primers within the assay. To quantify the absolute abundance of each unique TCRbeta CDR3 rearrangement, sequence reads were collapsed and filtered. For each sample, productive Simpson clonality was calculated by taking the square root of Simpson's diversity index across productive rearrangements. Drawn from immuneACCESS, this table holds only the in-frame rearrangements with V and J called that TCRdb kept. Clones are partly lost; checked studies trace under half to an unresolved V gene and leave the rest unexplained. The DNA was the basis for D and trimming; V, J and clone size are from that table. The sample yields 55,000 to 75,000 clones; approximately 80% were counted once. Jointly, the top ten make up roughly 30% of the sample.

Collaborating institutions collected whole blood in K2EDTA tubes following their own protocols. For TCRbeta analysis, collaborators shipped samples in one of three forms: frozen whole blood, isolated PBMCs, or DNA extracted from either of those sample types. Results and caveats for the whole study, not just this receptor: The quantity of clinical and demographic metadata differed by source and by participant and was supplied without curation.

This clonotype originated in a man between 70 and 80 years old with acute or convalescent COVID-19. This receptor chain uses TRBV7-6 and TRBJ2-1, and TRBD2 aligns with 7 junction nucleotides. Sample: peripheral blood. The nucleotides read TGTGCCAGCAGCTTTTTATCACGGGAGGTATCCTACAATGAGCAGTTCTTC. Its translation is CASSFLSREVSYNEQFF.